The rows below give T cell receptor beta chains drawn from one sample of a study of blood T cell repertoires in COVID-19. Clones were read by immunoSEQ multiplex PCR, and TCRdb kept only the in-frame ones, dropping some. The sample holds about 75,000 clones, 88% seen once. Sequencing input: peripheral blood. The receptor source for this set is a human donor in a cohort sampled during active COVID-19. CDR3s include the opening cysteine and the closing phenylalanine or tryptophan. The D gene is left open where the match is weak. Clone size is not always given. Where it is, it says once, few, many or a class for expanded clones.

d_call,j_call,v_call,clone_size,cdr3_nt,cdr3_aa
NA,TRBJ2-5,TRBV18,NA,TGTGCCAGCTCACCGCCAAGCACTCAAGAGACCCAGTACTTC,CASSPPSTQETQYF
NA,TRBJ1-5,TRBV7-2,NA,TGTGCCAGCAGCTTAGCGGGGCAGGGGAACAATCAGCCCCAGCATTTT,CASSLAGQGNNQPQHF
TRBD2,TRBJ2-7,TRBV20-1,NA,TGCAGTGCTAGTCCTAGCGGGTACTCCTACGAGCAGTACTTC,CSASPSGYSYEQYF
TRBD1,TRBJ2-2,TRBV10-1,NA,TGCGCCAGCTCCAATCTACGGGACAGGGGAGGGACCGGGGAGCTGTTTTTT,CASSNLRDRGGTGELFF
TRBD1,TRBJ1-2,TRBV12-5,NA,TGTGCTAGTGGTTCGCGGGACAGAGGCTACACCTTC,CASGSRDRGYTF
TRBD1,TRBJ2-7,TRBV2,NA,TGTGCCAGCACCCTAGGGGGCAGTTCCTACGAGCAGTACTTC,CASTLGGSSYEQYF
NA,TRBJ1-1,TRBV7-2,once,TGTGCCAGCAGCTTACAGGGTCGCGGCACTGAAGCTTTCTTT,CASSLQGRGTEAFF
TRBD2,TRBJ2-2,TRBV3-1/TRBV3-2,NA,TGTGCCAGCAGCCAAGAAGGGCTAGCGGGAGGGCCCACCGGGGAGCTGTTTTTT,CASSQEGLAGGPTGELFF
TRBD2,TRBJ2-5,TRBV5-4,NA,TGTGCCAGCAGCTTAGCGGGGGGTCGGGAGACCCAGTACTTC,CASSLAGGRETQYF
TRBD2,TRBJ2-3,TRBV3-1/TRBV3-2,NA,TGTGCCAGCAGCCCAATGTTAGCGGGGGGCCCCACAGATACGCAGTATTTT,CASSPMLAGGPTDTQYF
TRBD2,TRBJ2-2,TRBV3-1/TRBV3-2,NA,TGTGCCAGCAGCCAAGCTCTAGCGGGAGCCCGGCCCACCGGGGAGCTGTTTTTT,CASSQALAGARPTGELFF
NA,TRBJ1-2,TRBV14,few,TGTGCCAGCAGCCAACTTGGGGGGGGCGGCGGCTACACCTTC,CASSQLGGGGGYTF